The 21 T cell receptor beta chains below all came from one sample that was sequenced in a study of T cell repertoires in cytomegalovirus infection (dated by TCRdb to the late 2010s). Reads for this sample came from an Illumina HiSeq 1500. TCRdb redid the processing of the public reads, applying fastp at Q25 and MiXCR, and retained in-frame beta chains. Records with the same CDR3 protein are collapsed into one entry carrying the most frequent genes and DNA. This sample holds about 190,000 distinct CDR3 sequences; 8% to 10% were observed only once. The ten largest clonotypes hold roughly 4.8% of the sample. Sample: PBMCs. Receptors were obtained from a human donor in good health (CMV status not recorded). Some clones in this sample may be carry-over from other donors' samples.

The sample holds many counts of this clonotype. This chain uses TRBV7-2 with TRBJ1-2; D not resolved. V gave up 5 bases and J gave up 8 bases, with 15 bases separating them. Germline values: CDR1 SGHTA, CDR2 FQGNSA. The CDR3 sequence is 13 residues long. CDR3 protein: CASSPIPAGGYTF. For the CDR3, the DNA is TGTGCCAGCAGCCCTATACCTGCGGGGGGCTACACCTTC. The full variable domain, its missing parts supplied by reference TRBV7-2 and TRBJ1-2, is GAGVSQSPSNKVTEKGKDVELRCDPISGHTALYWYRQSLGQGLEFLIYFQGNSAPDKSGLPSDRFSAERTGGSVSTLTIQRTQQEDSAVYLCASSPIPAGGYTFGSGTRLTVV.

This clonotype was recorded a few times. V and J are TRBV11-2 and TRBJ1-1; unclear D gene. This CDR3 has 12 residues. The V gene lost 2 bases and the J gene lost 6 bases, with 7 bases spanning the gap. The germline CDR1 and CDR2 sequences are SGHAT and FQNNGV. The CDR3 sequence is CASSLLVAEAFF. The CDR3 bases are TGTGCCAGCAGCTTATTGGTCGCTGAAGCTTTCTTT.

This clonotype has only a few counts. V is TRBV2 and J is TRBJ1-3; D ambiguous. Between the trimmed V and J ends, which lost 2 bases and 0 bases, there was a span of 8 bases. Germline CDR1 and CDR2: SNHLY and FYNNEI. This CDR3 is 15 amino acids long. The CDR3 is CASSEWGGSGNTIYF. The DNA for the CDR3 is TGTGCCAGCAGTGAATGGGGAGGCTCTGGAAACACCATATATTTT.

V usage is TRBV20-1 and J usage is TRBJ1-1; 8 bases are a match to TRBD1. This CDR3 spans 14 amino acids. Trimming at V came to 6 bases and at J to 0 bases, leaving 6 bases not matched to a gene. The germline V gene encodes CDR1 DFQATT and CDR2 SNEGSKA (reference sequence). CDR3 region: CSADRTGMNTEAFF. The CDR3, as DNA: TGCAGTGCAGACCGGACAGGGATGAACACTGAAGCTTTCTTT.

This sequence joins TRBV28 and TRBJ1-2; D unresolved. V lost 5 bases to trimming and J lost 3 bases, with 19 bases between them. The CDR3 is 16 amino acids. In germline, CDR1 is MDHEN, CDR2 SYDVKM. The CDR3 loop reads CASSPTPLGGYYGYTF. The CDR3 DNA follows: TGTGCCAGCAGTCCGACCCCCCTGGGAGGTTACTATGGCTACACCTTC.

This clonotype was seen at least ten times. The chain couples TRBV7-9 to TRBJ1-5; perhaps TRBD1 as D (5 bases). This CDR3 contains 14 residues. The V gene lost 2 bases and the J gene lost 6 bases, with 11 bases spanning the gap. Germline values: CDR1 SEHNR, CDR2 FQNEAQ (reference sequence). The CDR3 sequence: CASSLSGGGQPQHF. The CDR3 bases are TGTGCCAGCAGCTTAAGTGGGGGGGGTCAGCCCCAGCATTTT.

This clonotype was seen repeatedly, ten times or more. Here the CDR3 reads CASSLRDTYTGELFF. The DNA of the CDR3 is TGTGCCAGCAGCCTCAGGGACACCTACACCGGGGAGCTGTTTTTT. This chain uses TRBV7-8 with TRBJ2-2, with D maybe TRBD1 (6 bases). Germline V gives CDR1 SGHVS, CDR2 FQNEAQ. V was pared by 5 bases and J by 3 bases, with 13 bases between. This CDR3 has 15 amino acids.

The CDR3 reads CGGAETNSGELFF. CDR3 DNA: TGCGGAGGGGCGGAAACAAACTCCGGGGAGCTGTTTTTT. V and J are TRBV20-1 and TRBJ2-2, with a tentative D call TRBD2 (6 bases). Germline CDR1 reads DFQATT; CDR2 reads SNEGSKA (reference sequence). This CDR3 has 13 residues.

On this clonotype itself: A much larger clone lies one base from this, so it may be a read error. This chain connects TRBV7-9 to TRBJ1-1; TRBD1 matches at 8 bases. There are 15 residues in the CDR3. The germline gives CDR1 SEHNR, CDR2 FQNEAQ (reference sequence). Written as DNA, the CDR3 is TGTGCCAGCAGCGTTTCAGGGGGCGTAAGGACTGAATCTTTCTTT. As protein: CASSVSGGVRTESFF.

This clonotype was seen repeatedly, ten times or more. J is TRBJ2-3 and V is TRBV19, with D tentatively TRBD2 (5 bases). CDR1 and CDR2 (germline): LNHDA, SQIVND (reference sequence). This CDR3 region has 13 residues. The V and J ends lost 3 bases and 3 bases respectively, with 7 bases between them. CDR3: CASSIGVTDTQYF. The CDR3 nucleotides read TGTGCCAGTAGTATCGGGGTAACAGATACGCAGTATTTT. Filled out from reference TRBV19 and TRBJ2-3, the complete variable domain reads DGGITQSPKYLFRKEGQNVTLSCEQNLNHDAMYWYRQDPGQGLRLIYYSQIVNDFQKGDIAEGYSVSREKKESFPLTVTSAQKNPTAFYLCASSIGVTDTQYFGPGTRLTVL.

This clonotype showed up many times. The rearrangement joins TRBV11-2 to TRBJ2-5; 7 nucleotides line up with TRBD1. This CDR3 is 16 amino acids long. With V trimmed by 2 bases and J by 5 bases, 11 bases remained unmatched. Germline loops: CDR1 SGHAT, CDR2 FQNNGV. The CDR3 protein is CASSLTLDREYETQYF. The CDR3 nucleotides are TGTGCCAGCAGCTTAACACTCGACAGGGAGTATGAGACCCAGTACTTC.

The chain combines TRBV20-1 with TRBJ2-1, with 15 bases matching TRBD2. In germline, CDR1 is DFQATT, CDR2 SNEGSKA (reference sequence). The CDR3 is made up of 15 amino acids. Trimming removed 5 bases from V and 4 bases from J; junction bases left unmatched: 3. The CDR3 reads CSARGLAGGYNEQFF. CDR3 bases: TGCAGTGCTCGGGGACTAGCGGGAGGATACAATGAGCAGTTCTTC.

This clonotype has at least ten counts. The chain links TRBV7-2 to TRBJ2-7; 11 positions match TRBD2. This CDR3 is built from 15 residues. V was pared by 6 bases and J by 1 base, with 5 bases of the junction left unmatched. The germline V gene encodes CDR1 SGHTA and CDR2 FQGNSA. This chain's CDR3 is CASSRGLADSYEQYF. CDR3 bases: TGTGCCAGCAGTCGGGGACTAGCGGATTCCTACGAGCAGTACTTC.

In its sample, this clonotype was seen many times. The V gene is TRBV10-3, the J gene TRBJ2-1; maybe TRBD2 (7 bases). The CDR3 loop spans 15 amino acids. Trimming took off 4 bases at V and 9 bases at J, with 19 bases between the two ends. From germline, CDR1 is ENHRY and CDR2 SYGVKD. CDR3 bases: TGTGCCATCAGTGGTTCGGAGGGGGGGCCGGTTGAGCAGTTCTTC. Translation gives CAISGSEGGPVEQFF.

In its sample, this clonotype was seen many times. The chain recombines TRBV7-2 with TRBJ1-2, with a weak D call TRBD1 (5 bases). The CDR3 sequence is 13 residues long. The germline V gene encodes CDR1 SGHTA and CDR2 FQGNSA. Trimming stripped 3 bases from V and 2 bases from J, with 7 bases between. The CDR3 loop reads CASSLGLNYGYTF. In DNA, the CDR3 is TGTGCCAGCAGCTTGGGACTAAACTATGGCTACACCTTC.

This clonotype showed up many times. The CDR3 is CASSVGGGQVEKQYF. CDR3 DNA sequence: TGTGCCAGCAGCGTAGGAGGGGGACAGGTGGAGAAGCAGTACTTC. The chain couples TRBV9 to TRBJ2-7, with TRBD1 matching 8 bases. Germline-derived CDR1 and CDR2 are SGDLS and YYNGEE. Trimming took 0 bases from V and 8 from J; bases not matched to a gene: 10. CDR3 length: 15 residues.

This clonotype was picked up many times. V usage is TRBV7-8 and J usage is TRBJ1-4; 8 positions match TRBD1. Germline loops: CDR1 SGHVS, CDR2 FQNEAQ. After removal of 5 bases from V and 5 bases from J, the junction contained 7 bases not matched to a gene. The CDR3 is 15 amino acids. The CDR3 DNA reads as TGTGCCAGCAGCCCCCGGGACAGGCTGAATGAAAAACTGTTTTTT. This encodes CASSPRDRLNEKLFF.

This clonotype has a count of ten or more. The chain combines TRBV7-6 with TRBJ2-7, with 7 bases aligning to TRBD1. The CDR3 has 14 residues. Germline V gives CDR1 SGHVS, CDR2 FNYEAQ. With V trimmed by 4 bases and J by 1 base, 4 bases remained unmatched. The CDR3 region is CASSSDRSSYEQYF. The CDR3 nucleotides read TGTGCCAGCAGCTCGGACAGGAGTTCCTACGAGCAGTACTTC. The full variable domain, in which reference TRBV7-6 and TRBJ2-7 provide the parts outside the CDR3, is GAGVSQSPRYKVTKRGQDVALRCDPISGHVSLYWYRQALGQGPEFLTYFNYEAQQDKSGLPNDRFSAERPEGSISTLTIQRTEQRDSAMYRCASSSDRSSYEQYFGPGTRLTVT.

The CDR3 nucleotides are TGTGCCAGCAGTGAAGCCCGGGTAAGCTCCTACGAGCAGTACTTC. Translation gives CASSEARVSSYEQYF. The chain has TRBV2 and TRBJ2-7, with unresolved D. There are 15 residues in the CDR3. The V gene's germline CDR1 is SNHLY and CDR2 FYNNEI. V lost 0 bases and J 0 bases, leaving 9 bases between the germline ends.

This clonotype showed up many times. V is TRBV7-2 and J is TRBJ2-3; TRBD2 is a possible D gene (5 bases). The V gene's germline CDR1 is SGHTA and CDR2 FQGNSA. This CDR3 region has 15 residues. The germline V and J ends were trimmed by 5 bases and 3 bases, with 15 bases remaining between them. In DNA, the CDR3 is TGTGCCAGCAGCCCTATTGGGAGAGGAACAGATACGCAGTATTTT. Amino acid sequence: CASSPIGRGTDTQYF. The variable domain in full, with the rest retrieved from reference TRBV7-2 and TRBJ2-3, is GAGVSQSPSNKVTEKGKDVELRCDPISGHTALYWYRQSLGQGLEFLIYFQGNSAPDKSGLPSDRFSAERTGGSVSTLTIQRTQQEDSAVYLCASSPIGRGTDTQYFGPGTRLTVL.

The chain links TRBV2 to TRBJ1-2; TRBD1 agrees at 7 bases. This CDR3 spans 12 amino acids. J was trimmed by 2 bases and V by 10 bases; bases with no gene match: 4. Germline V gene lookup returns CDR1 SNHLY and CDR2 FYNNEI. The CDR3 bases are TGTGCCATCGGACAGGCGAACTATGGCTACACCTTC. It codes for CAIGQANYGYTF. Full variable domain (remainder filled in from reference TRBV2 and TRBJ1-2): EPEVTQTPSHQVTQMGQEVILRCVPISNHLYFYWYRQILGQKVEFLVSFYNNEISEKSEIFDDQFSVERPDGSNFTLKIRSTKLEDSAMYFCAIGQANYGYTFGSGTRLTVV.